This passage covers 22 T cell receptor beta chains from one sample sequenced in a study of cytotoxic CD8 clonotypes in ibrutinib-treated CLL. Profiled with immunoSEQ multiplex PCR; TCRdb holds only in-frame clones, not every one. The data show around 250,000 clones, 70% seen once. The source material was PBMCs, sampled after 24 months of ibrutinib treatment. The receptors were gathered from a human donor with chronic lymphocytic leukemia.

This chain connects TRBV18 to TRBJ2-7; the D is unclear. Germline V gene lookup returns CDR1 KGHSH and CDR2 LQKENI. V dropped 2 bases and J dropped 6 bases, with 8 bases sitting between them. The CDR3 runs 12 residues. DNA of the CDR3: TGTGCCAGCTCACCAGTTATTGGCGAGCAGTACTTC. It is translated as CASSPVIGEQYF.

Here the CDR3 reads CASSSGPDGSGDEQFF. DNA of the CDR3: TGTGCCAGCAGCTCCGGTCCTGACGGGAGTGGGGATGAGCAGTTCTTC. This chain links TRBV7-2 with TRBJ2-1; possibly TRBD2 for D (6 bases). The germline V and J ends were trimmed by 4 bases and 8 bases, with 21 bases remaining between them. This CDR3 region has 16 residues. Looked up from germline, CDR1 is SGHTA and CDR2 is FQGNSA.

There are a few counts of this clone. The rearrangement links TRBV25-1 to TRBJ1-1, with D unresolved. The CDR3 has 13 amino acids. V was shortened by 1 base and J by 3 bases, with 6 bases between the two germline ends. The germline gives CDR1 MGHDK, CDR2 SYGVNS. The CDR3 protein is CASSELAYTEAFF. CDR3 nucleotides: TGTGCCAGCAGTGAATTGGCGTACACTGAAGCTTTCTTT.

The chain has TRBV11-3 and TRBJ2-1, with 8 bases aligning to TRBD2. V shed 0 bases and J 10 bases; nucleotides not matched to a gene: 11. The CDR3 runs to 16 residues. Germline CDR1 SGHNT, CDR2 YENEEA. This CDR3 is CASSLDRAAGEREQFF. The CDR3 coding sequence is TGTGCCAGCAGCTTAGATAGGGCAGCGGGAGAACGGGAGCAGTTCTTC. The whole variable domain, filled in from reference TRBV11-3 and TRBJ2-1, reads EAGVVQSPRYKIIEKKQPVAFWCNPISGHNTLYWYLQNLGQGPELLIRYENEEAVDDSQLPKDRFSAERLKGVDSTLKIQPAELGDSAVYLCASSLDRAAGEREQFFGPGTRLTVL.

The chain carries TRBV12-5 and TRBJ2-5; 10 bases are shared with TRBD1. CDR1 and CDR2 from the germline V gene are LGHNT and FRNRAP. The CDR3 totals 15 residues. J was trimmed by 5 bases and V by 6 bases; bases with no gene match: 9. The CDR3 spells CASGSGTGDWETQYF. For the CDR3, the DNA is TGTGCTAGTGGCTCCGGGACAGGGGACTGGGAGACCCAGTACTTC.

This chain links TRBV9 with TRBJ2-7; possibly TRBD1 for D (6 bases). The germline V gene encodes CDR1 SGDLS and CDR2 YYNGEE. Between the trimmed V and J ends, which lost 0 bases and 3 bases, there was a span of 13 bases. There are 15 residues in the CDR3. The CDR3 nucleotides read TGTGCCAGCAGCGTAGGTTGGGCAGGGGACTACGAGCAGTACTTC. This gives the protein CASSVGWAGDYEQYF.

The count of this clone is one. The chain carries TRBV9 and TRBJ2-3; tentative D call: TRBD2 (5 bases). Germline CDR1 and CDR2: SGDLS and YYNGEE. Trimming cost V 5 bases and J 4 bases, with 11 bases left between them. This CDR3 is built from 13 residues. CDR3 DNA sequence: TGTGCCAGCAGTTGGGAGTGGGCAGATACGCAGTATTTT. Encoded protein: CASSWEWADTQYF.

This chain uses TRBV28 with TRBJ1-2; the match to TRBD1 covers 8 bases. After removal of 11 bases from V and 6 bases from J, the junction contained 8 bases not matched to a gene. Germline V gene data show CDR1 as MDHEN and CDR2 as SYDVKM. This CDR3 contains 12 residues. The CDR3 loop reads CAGWTGRDGYTF. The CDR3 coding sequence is TGTGCCGGATGGACAGGGCGGGATGGCTACACCTTC.

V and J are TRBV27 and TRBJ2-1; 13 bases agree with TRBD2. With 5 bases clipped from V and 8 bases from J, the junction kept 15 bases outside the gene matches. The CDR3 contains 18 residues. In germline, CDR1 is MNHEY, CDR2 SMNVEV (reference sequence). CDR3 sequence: CASSPFLLAGGPLDEQFF. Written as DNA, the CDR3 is TGTGCCAGCAGTCCCTTCCTACTAGCGGGAGGGCCGCTGGATGAGCAGTTCTTC.

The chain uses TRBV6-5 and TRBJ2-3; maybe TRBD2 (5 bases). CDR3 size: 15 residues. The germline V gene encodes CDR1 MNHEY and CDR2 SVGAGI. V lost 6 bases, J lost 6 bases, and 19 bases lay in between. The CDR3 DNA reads TGTGCCAGCAGCCCGCCGGGAAGTGGGTTCGATACGCAGTATTTT. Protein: CASSPPGSGFDTQYF.

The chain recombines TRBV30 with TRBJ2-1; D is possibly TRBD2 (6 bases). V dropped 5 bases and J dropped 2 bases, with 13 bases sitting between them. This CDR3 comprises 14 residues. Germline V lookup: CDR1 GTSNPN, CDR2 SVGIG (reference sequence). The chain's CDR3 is CAWASAATYNEQFF. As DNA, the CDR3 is TGTGCCTGGGCTAGCGCGGCCACCTACAATGAGCAGTTCTTC. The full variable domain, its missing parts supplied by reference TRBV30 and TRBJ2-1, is SQTIHQWPATLVQPVGSPLSLECTVEGTSNPNLYWYRQAAGRGLQLLFYSVGIGQISSEVPQNLSASRPQDRQFILSSKKLLLSDSGFYLCAWASAATYNEQFFGPGTRLTVL.

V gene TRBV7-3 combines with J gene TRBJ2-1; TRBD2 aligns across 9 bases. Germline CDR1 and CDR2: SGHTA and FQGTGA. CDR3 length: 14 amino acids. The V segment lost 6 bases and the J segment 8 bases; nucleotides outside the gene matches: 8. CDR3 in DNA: TGTGCCAGCAGTATCGGACTAGCGAGGGATGAGCAGTTCTTC. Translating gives CASSIGLARDEQFF.

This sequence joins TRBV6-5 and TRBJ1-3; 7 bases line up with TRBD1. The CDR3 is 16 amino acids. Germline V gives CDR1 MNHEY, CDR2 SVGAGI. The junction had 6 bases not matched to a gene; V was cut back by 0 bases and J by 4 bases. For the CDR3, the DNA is TGTGCCAGCAGTTACTCTTTAACAGGGGTCGGAAACACCATATATTTT. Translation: CASSYSLTGVGNTIYF.

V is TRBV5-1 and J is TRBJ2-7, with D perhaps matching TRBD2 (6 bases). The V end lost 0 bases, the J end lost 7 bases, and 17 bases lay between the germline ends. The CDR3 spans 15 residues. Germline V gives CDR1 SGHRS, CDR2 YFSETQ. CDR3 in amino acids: CASSLAAEGRGEQYF. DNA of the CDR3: TGCGCCAGCAGCTTGGCGGCGGAGGGCCGTGGGGAGCAGTACTTC.

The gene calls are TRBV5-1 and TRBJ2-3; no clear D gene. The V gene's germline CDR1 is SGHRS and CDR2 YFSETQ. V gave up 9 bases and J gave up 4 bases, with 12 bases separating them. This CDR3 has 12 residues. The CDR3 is CATYDRADTQYF. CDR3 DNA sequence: TGCGCCACCTACGATCGCGCAGATACGCAGTATTTT. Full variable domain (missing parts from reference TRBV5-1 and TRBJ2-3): KAGVTQTPRYLIKTRGQQVTLSCSPISGHRSVSWYQQTPGQGLQFLFEYFSETQRNKGNFPGRFSGRQFSNSRSEMNVSTLELGDSALYLCATYDRADTQYFGPGTRLTVL.

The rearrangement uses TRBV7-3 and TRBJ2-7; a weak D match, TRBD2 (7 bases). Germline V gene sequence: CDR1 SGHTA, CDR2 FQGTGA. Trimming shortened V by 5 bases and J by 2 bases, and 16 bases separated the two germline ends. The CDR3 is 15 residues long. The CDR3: CASSPTGGQAYEQYF. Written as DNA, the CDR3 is TGTGCCAGCAGCCCAACCGGGGGGCAGGCCTACGAGCAGTACTTC. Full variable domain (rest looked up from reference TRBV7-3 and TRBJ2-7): GAGVSQTPSNKVTEKGKYVELRCDPISGHTALYWYRQSLGQGPEFLIYFQGTGAADDSGLPNDRFFAVRPEGSVSTLKIQRTERGDSAVYLCASSPTGGQAYEQYFGPGTRLTVT.

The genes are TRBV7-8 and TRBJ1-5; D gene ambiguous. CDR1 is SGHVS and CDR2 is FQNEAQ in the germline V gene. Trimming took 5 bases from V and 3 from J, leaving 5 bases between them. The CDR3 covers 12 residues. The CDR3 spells CASSPINQPQHF. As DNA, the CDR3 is TGTGCCAGCAGCCCAATCAATCAGCCCCAGCATTTT.

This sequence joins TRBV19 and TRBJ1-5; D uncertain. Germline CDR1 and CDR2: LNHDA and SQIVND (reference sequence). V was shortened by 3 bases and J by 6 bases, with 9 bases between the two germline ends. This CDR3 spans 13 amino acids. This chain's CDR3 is CASSIGEIQPQHF. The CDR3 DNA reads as TGTGCCAGTAGTATCGGTGAGATTCAGCCCCAGCATTTT.

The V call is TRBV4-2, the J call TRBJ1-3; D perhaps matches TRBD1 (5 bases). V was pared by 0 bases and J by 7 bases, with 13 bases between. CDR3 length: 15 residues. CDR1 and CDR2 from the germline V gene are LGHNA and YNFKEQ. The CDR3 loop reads CASSQDPRELNTIYF. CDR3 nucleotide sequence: TGTGCCAGCAGCCAAGATCCCAGGGAGTTGAACACCATATATTTT.

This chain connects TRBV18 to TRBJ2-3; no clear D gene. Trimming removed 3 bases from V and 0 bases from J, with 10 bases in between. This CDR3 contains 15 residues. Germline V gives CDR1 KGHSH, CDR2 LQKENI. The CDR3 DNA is TGTGCCAGCTCACCCCTGACGACTAGCACAGATACGCAGTATTTT. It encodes CASSPLTTSTDTQYF.

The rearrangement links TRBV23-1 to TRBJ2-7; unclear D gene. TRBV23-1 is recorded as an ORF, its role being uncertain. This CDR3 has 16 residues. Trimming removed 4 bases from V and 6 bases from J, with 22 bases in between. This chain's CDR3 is CASSRTQPGGPSEQYF. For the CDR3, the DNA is TGCGCCAGCAGTCGTACGCAGCCGGGCGGCCCTTCCGAGCAGTACTTC.

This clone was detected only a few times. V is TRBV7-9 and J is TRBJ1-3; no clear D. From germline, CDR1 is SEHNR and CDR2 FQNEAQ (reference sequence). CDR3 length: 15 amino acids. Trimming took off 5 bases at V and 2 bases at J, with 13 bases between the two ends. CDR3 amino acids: CASSRRPATGNTIYF. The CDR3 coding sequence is TGTGCCAGCAGCCGGAGGCCAGCGACTGGAAACACCATATATTTT.